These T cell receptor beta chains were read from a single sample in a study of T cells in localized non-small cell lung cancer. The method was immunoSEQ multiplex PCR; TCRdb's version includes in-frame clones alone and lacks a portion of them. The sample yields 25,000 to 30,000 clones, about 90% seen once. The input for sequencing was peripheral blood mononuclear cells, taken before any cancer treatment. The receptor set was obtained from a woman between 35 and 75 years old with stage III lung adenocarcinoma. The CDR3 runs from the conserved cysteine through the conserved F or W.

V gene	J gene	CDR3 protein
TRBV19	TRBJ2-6	CASSLSVGASSGANVLTF
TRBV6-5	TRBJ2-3	CASTGDGDTQYF
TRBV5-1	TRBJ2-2	CASSFKPGELFF
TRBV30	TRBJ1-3	CAWSVNGRNTIYF
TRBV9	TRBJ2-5	CASSVAGLAGEETQYF
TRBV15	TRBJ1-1	CATSRDLNTEAFF
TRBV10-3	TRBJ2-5	CAIGTQGGQETQYF
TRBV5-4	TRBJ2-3	CASTLGTSGYTDTQYF
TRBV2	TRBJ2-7	CASTPQGGSDEQYF
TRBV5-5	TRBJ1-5	CASSDREGQPQHF
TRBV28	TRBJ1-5	CASTLIQGTQPQHF
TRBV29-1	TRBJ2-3	CSVEAGPRTDTQYF
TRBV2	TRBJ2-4	CASSPLAGGHKNIQYF
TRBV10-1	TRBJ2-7	CASSDRPGLAGERGKYEQYF
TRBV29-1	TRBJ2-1	CSVASDSYNEQFF
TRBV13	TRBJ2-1	CASRQGTNEQFF
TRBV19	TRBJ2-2	CASSLTSVAGELFF
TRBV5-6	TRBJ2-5	CASSLEKTQYF
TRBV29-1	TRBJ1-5	CSVEETGDHRHF
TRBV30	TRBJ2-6	CAWSVPGAGANVLTF
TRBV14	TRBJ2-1	CASSTNIPHEQFF
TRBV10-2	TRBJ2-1	CASLGLAGGAEQFF
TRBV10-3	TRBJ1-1	CAITREASNTEAFF
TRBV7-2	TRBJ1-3	CASSPDRNTIYF
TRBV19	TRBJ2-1	CASSIGLTDHSYNEQFF